This T cell receptor (beta chain) emerged from a study of OX40 agonist ivuxolimab in advanced cancers. Looking at the study overall: Ivuxolimab, an agonistic anti-OX40 (CD134) antibody, was given to patients. The study enrolled dose-escalation patients with hepatocellular carcinoma, melanoma, renal cell or head and neck cancer. The mean age was about 61 years, ranging from about 20 to 90, with approximately 85% of participants male.

Blood was sampled at baseline, cycle 4 day 1, and cycle 7 day 1. Libraries were prepared by immunoSEQ multiplex PCR; TCRdb keeps only in-frame clonotypes and omits some of them. The data show 75,000 to 95,000 clones, with approximately 85% seen just once and 0.2% to 0.25% held by the top ten. The CDR3 length is 13 residues. The specimen comprised CD4+ or CD8+ T cells sorted from blood, sampled in a trial of the OX40 agonist ivuxolimab. The origin of this receptor is an adult with an advanced solid tumor such as melanoma, head and neck, liver or kidney cancer. This chain links TRBV21-1 with TRBJ2-7; TRBD1 is the table's D call, not checked against the DNA. TRBV21-1 is flagged as a pseudogene. The CDR3 sequence: CASRYKDRGEQYV. The CDR3 coding sequence is TGTGCCAGCCGCTACAAGGACAGGGGCGAGCAGTACGTC.